The 3 T cell receptor beta chains below come from one sample, sequenced in a study of T cells in Graves' hyperthyroidism and ophthalmopathy. The TCR beta CDR3 regions underwent amplification using RNA transcripts as the source. The TCR CDR3 was amplified in a first-round RT-PCR using the HTBI primer set. TCRdb reprocessed the multiplex PCR reads with MiXCR, giving one entry per CDR3 protein. The top ten clones hold less than 15% of a sample with 410,000 or so distinct CDR3 sequences, over 12% of them seen once. The source material was blood. These receptors all come from a man aged 18 to 29 with Graves' ophthalmopathy.

This clonotype was counted at least ten times. The V and J genes are TRBV2 and TRBJ2-1, with 10 bases identical to TRBD2. V shed 4 bases, J shed 4 bases, and the junction held 7 bases outside the gene matches. Germline-derived CDR1 and CDR2 are SNHLY and FYNNEI. This CDR3 has 16 amino acids. The CDR3 sequence is CASSAQRGGLYNEQFF. CDR3 DNA: TGTGCCAGCAGTGCCCAGCGGGGGGGCCTGTACAATGAGCAGTTCTTC. The full variable domain, in which reference TRBV2 and TRBJ2-1 provide the parts outside the CDR3, is EPEVTQTPSHQVTQMGQEVILRCVPISNHLYFYWYRQILGQKVEFLVSFYNNEISEKSEIFDDQFSVERPDGSNFTLKIRSTKLEDSAMYFCASSAQRGGLYNEQFFGPGTRLTVL.

Many counts were recorded for this clonotype. The genes are TRBV5-1 and TRBJ2-2; D call uncertain. In germline, CDR1 is SGHRS, CDR2 YFSETQ. This CDR3 has 15 residues. Trimming took 1 base from V and 2 from J, leaving 9 bases between them. CDR3 region: CASSLKTPNTGELFF. Written as DNA, the CDR3 is TGCGCCAGCAGCTTGAAGACACCTAACACCGGGGAGCTGTTTTTT.

This clonotype was observed many times. The chain uses TRBV12-3 or TRBV12-4 and TRBJ1-6, with no clear D. Trimming took off 3 bases at V and 8 bases at J, with 11 bases between the two ends. The CDR3 is 14 residues long. The CDR3 sequence is CASSFRSRYSPLHF. As DNA, the CDR3 is TGTGCCAGCAGTTTCCGGTCCAGGTATTCACCCCTCCACTTT.